This T cell receptor (beta chain) was documented in a study of early T cells in non-severe SARS-CoV-2 infection. One entry per CDR3 protein results from TCRdb running MiXCR on the 5' RACE reads. Among 90,000 to 130,000 distinct CDR3 sequences listed, 9% to 14% were seen once. This clonotype was picked up many times. Sequencing used whole blood. The clonotype originates from an adult who was a healthcare worker with PCR-confirmed SARS-CoV-2 infection or an uninfected control (not recorded which).

CDR3 residues: CASSFDLPIEGYTF. In DNA form, the CDR3 reads TGTGCCAGCAGCTTCGACCTCCCAATCGAGGGCTACACCTTC. The chain carries TRBV11-2 and TRBJ1-2; D not certain. With 3 bases removed from V and 8 bases from J, the gap between germline ends came to 16 bases. This CDR3 is 14 amino acids long. CDR1 SGHAT and CDR2 FQNNGV come from the germline V gene.